This TCR beta chain was obtained from a study of blood T cell repertoires in COVID-19. Clones were sequenced by immunoSEQ multiplex PCR, and TCRdb holds only the in-frame ones, with some missing. This table has around 270,000 clones, approximately 85% appearing once. The CDR3 totals 14 residues. The germline gives CDR1 MNHEY, CDR2 SMNVEV (reference sequence). V was pared by 4 bases and J by 4 bases, with 11 bases between. Material for sequencing was PBMCs or T cells enriched from blood (not recorded which). The receptor was isolated from a woman aged 25 to 39 who had recovered from COVID-19. V is TRBV27 and J is TRBJ2-1; D possibly corresponds to TRBD2 (5 bases). CDR3 sequence reads: CASSWTQGYNEQFF. In DNA, the CDR3 is TGTGCCAGCAGTTGGACTCAAGGGTACAATGAGCAGTTCTTC.